Included here is one T cell receptor beta chain sequence, with context. Its target is unknown. The record originates from a study of shared clonotypes between healthy human individuals. The CDR3 consists of 13 residues. CDR1 and CDR2 (germline): SGHNT, YENEEA. V shed 10 bases, J shed 1 base, and the junction held 7 bases outside the gene matches. Deep level was the assay's run setting. Sequencing was performed with immunoSEQ multiplex PCR; in TCRdb, only in-frame clones are kept and a portion is missing. The repertoire holds 2.5 million or so clones, with approximately 92% as singletons. Notes on the study in general: A small donor pool kept down the genetic and exposure-history diversity that was represented. Naive subsets generally had larger estimated richness than memory subsets.

The chain uses TRBV11-3 and TRBJ2-7; 7 bases line up with TRBD1. Sequenced material: naive CD4+ T cells sorted from blood. Subset specified: CD45RA+ positively selected. The sequence came from a man aged 18 to 30 in good health. DNA of the CDR3: TGTGCCACCGTCCCGACAGGGTCCTACGAGCAGTACTTC. Its protein is CATVPTGSYEQYF.